What follows describes a single T cell receptor (beta chain). CDR3 and TCR beta VDJ profiling relied on genomic DNA as the template. MiXCR, run by TCRdb on the reads, gives a single entry per CDR3 protein. The table records around 140,000 distinct CDR3 sequences, 41% of them present only once. This record belongs to a study of CD8+CD57+ T cells in acquired aplastic anemia. The sequence derives from a human donor in good health, serving as a control. Source material: sorted CD4+, CD8+, or CD8+CD57+ T cells (not recorded which) from PBMCs.

The CDR3 DNA is TGTGCCAGTAGAACCGGGACAGGGTCCAGCTATGGCTACACCTTC. Translated: CASRTGTGSSYGYTF. The chain uses TRBV19 and TRBJ1-2; 9 positions match TRBD1. Losses at the gene ends were 6 bases for V and 4 bases for J; bases not matched to a gene: 9. This CDR3 has 15 amino acids. Germline-derived CDR1 and CDR2 are LNHDA and SQIVND (reference sequence).